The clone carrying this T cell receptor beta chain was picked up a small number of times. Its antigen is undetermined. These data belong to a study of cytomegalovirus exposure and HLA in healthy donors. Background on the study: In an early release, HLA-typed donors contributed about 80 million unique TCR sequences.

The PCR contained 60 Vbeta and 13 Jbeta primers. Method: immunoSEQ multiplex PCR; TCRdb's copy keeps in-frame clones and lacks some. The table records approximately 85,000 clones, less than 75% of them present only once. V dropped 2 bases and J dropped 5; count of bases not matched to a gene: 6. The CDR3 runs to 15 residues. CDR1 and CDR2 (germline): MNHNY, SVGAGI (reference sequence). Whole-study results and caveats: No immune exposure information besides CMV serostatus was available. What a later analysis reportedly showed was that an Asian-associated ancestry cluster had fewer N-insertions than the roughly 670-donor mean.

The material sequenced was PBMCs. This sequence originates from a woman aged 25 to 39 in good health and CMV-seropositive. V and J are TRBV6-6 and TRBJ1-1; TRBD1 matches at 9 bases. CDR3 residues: CASSYPTGGRTEAFF. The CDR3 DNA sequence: TGTGCCAGCAGTTACCCGACAGGGGGAAGAACTGAAGCTTTCTTT.